These 16 T cell receptor beta chains were all obtained from the same sample, sequenced in a study of molecular identifiers for immune sequencing clone quantification. TCRdb re-analysed the PCR reads in MiXCR, keeping a single row per CDR3 protein. The data hold 460,000 or so distinct CDR3 sequences, with about a fifth observed a single time. The sample was naive CD8+ T cells from blood, with Jurkat cell RNA spiked in. Subset noted: FACS-sorted CD8+CD4-CCR7+CD45RA+ naive T cells. Receptor source: a human donor in good health. Some libraries in this study had Jurkat cell RNA spiked in.

This chain links TRBV19 with TRBJ2-1; D possibly corresponds to TRBD1 (5 bases). The CDR3 contains 12 residues. Germline assignment: CDR1 LNHDA and CDR2 SQIVND (reference sequence). V dropped 1 base and J dropped 9 bases, with 7 bases sitting between them. The CDR3, as DNA: TGTGCCAGTAGTATAGGGACAACTGAGCAGTTCTTC. Translation: CASSIGTTEQFF. Full variable domain (rest looked up from reference TRBV19 and TRBJ2-1): DGGITQSPKYLFRKEGQNVTLSCEQNLNHDAMYWYRQDPGQGLRLIYYSQIVNDFQKGDIAEGYSVSREKKESFPLTVTSAQKNPTAFYLCASSIGTTEQFFGPGTRLTVL.

The J gene is TRBJ2-7, the V gene TRBV6-6; tentatively, D is TRBD2 (5 bases). This CDR3 region has 16 residues. V was shortened by 4 bases and J by 0 bases, with 16 bases between the two germline ends. The germline V gene encodes CDR1 MNHNY and CDR2 SVGAGI (reference sequence). In DNA, the CDR3 is TGTGCCAGCAGTTCCACGGACTTCTCGAGCTCCTACGAGCAGTACTTC. It translates to CASSSTDFSSSYEQYF.

Many counts were recorded for this clonotype. The chain carries TRBV27 and TRBJ2-7; TRBD1 might be the D (5 bases). This CDR3 has 12 amino acids. Germline CDR1 reads MNHEY; CDR2 reads SMNVEV (reference sequence). V was clipped by 3 bases and J by 6 bases, with 9 bases between them. The CDR3: CASSFPGAEQYF. In DNA, the CDR3 is TGTGCCAGCAGTTTTCCTGGGGCCGAGCAGTACTTC.

This clonotype was picked up many times. The chain uses TRBV7-9 and TRBJ2-3, with 7 bases identical to TRBD2. CDR1 SEHNR and CDR2 FQNEAQ come from the germline V gene (reference sequence). Losses at the gene ends were 5 bases for V and 0 bases for J; bases not matched to a gene: 8. The CDR3 spans 16 residues. CDR3 DNA sequence: TGTGCCAGCAGCCTAGGACTAGTTCCTAGCACAGATACGCAGTATTTT. It yields the protein CASSLGLVPSTDTQYF. Using reference TRBV7-9 and TRBJ2-3 for the parts outside the CDR3, the full variable domain is DTGVSQNPRHKITKRGQNVTFRCDPISEHNRLYWYRQTLGQGPEFLTYFQNEAQLEKSRLLSDRFSAERPKGSFSTLEIQRTEQGDSAMYLCASSLGLVPSTDTQYFGPGTRLTVL.

Concerning this clonotype: Germline is not matched at one junction end, which may reflect a read error. The chain recombines TRBV20-1 with TRBJ2-7, with TRBD1 matching 10 bases. Germline V gives CDR1 DFQATT, CDR2 SNEGSKA (reference sequence). This CDR3 contains 15 residues. CDR3 bases: TGCAGTGCTATGAAAACCGGGACAGGGGAGCTCGAGCGGTACTTC. Translation gives CSAMKTGTGELERYF.

Ten or more counts support this clonotype. This chain links TRBV29-1 with TRBJ2-3, with 7 bases matching TRBD2. The V segment lost 1 base and the J segment 5 bases; nucleotides outside the gene matches: 9. CDR1 and CDR2 from the germline V gene are SQVTM and ANQGSEA. The CDR3 extends over 15 amino acids. Written as DNA, the CDR3 is TGCAGCGTTGAAGTTTGGGGGAGGGCTGGAGATACGCAGTATTTT. It encodes CSVEVWGRAGDTQYF.

V is TRBV19 and J is TRBJ1-2; D gene ambiguous. The CDR3 is made up of 13 amino acids. Germline values: CDR1 LNHDA, CDR2 SQIVND (reference sequence). V was clipped by 8 bases and J by 4 bases, with 14 bases between them. CDR3 in DNA: TGTGCCAGTGCGGTGGCAGAAACCTATGGCTACACCTTC. Its translation is CASAVAETYGYTF.

This clonotype has just a few counts. The chain carries TRBV13 and TRBJ1-1; D might be TRBD1 (6 bases). Trimming stripped 5 bases from V and 0 bases from J, with 19 bases between. From germline, CDR1 is PRHDT and CDR2 FYEKMQ (reference sequence). This CDR3 spans 17 amino acids. The CDR3 here is CASSPRQAGAMNTEAFF. CDR3 in DNA: TGTGCCAGCAGCCCTAGACAGGCAGGGGCTATGAACACTGAAGCTTTCTTT. The full variable domain, with the rest looked up from reference TRBV13 and TRBJ1-1, is AAGVIQSPRHLIKEKRETATLKCYPIPRHDTVYWYQQGPGQDPQFLISFYEKMQSDKGSIPDRFSAQQFSDYHSELNMSSLELGDSALYFCASSPRQAGAMNTEAFFGQGTRLTVV.

The J gene is TRBJ2-2, the V gene TRBV4-3, with D uncertain. Looked up from germline, CDR1 is LGHNA and CDR2 is YSLEER. The CDR3 totals 16 residues. Trimming pared 0 bases from V and 0 bases from J, leaving 8 bases between. CDR3 sequence (DNA): TGCGCCAGCAGCCAAGATATGCGAACGAACACCGGGGAGCTGTTTTTT. Translation: CASSQDMRTNTGELFF.

This clonotype was picked up a small number of times. The DNA of the CDR3 is TGTGCCAGCAGCCTCACACAAACCCAGGGCTACACCTTC. Translating gives CASSLTQTQGYTF. The gene calls are TRBV11-2 and TRBJ1-2; unclear D gene. The CDR3 covers 13 residues. Trimming shortened V by 5 bases and J by 8 bases, and 15 bases separated the two germline ends. Per the germline V gene, CDR1 is SGHAT and CDR2 is FQNNGV.

As DNA, the CDR3 is TGTGCCAGCTCTGAACGAGTTGCCTACGAGCAGTACTTC. This gives the protein CASSERVAYEQYF. The chain employs TRBV27 and TRBJ2-7; D not resolved. The CDR3 runs to 13 residues. The V end was cut by 8 bases, the J end by 2 bases, with 13 bases between. CDR1 is MNHEY and CDR2 is SMNVEV in the germline V gene (reference sequence).

This chain joins TRBV20-1 and TRBJ2-1; 7 bases fit TRBD1. With V trimmed by 3 bases and J by 8 bases, 7 bases remained unmatched. Germline values: CDR1 DFQATT, CDR2 SNEGSKA (reference sequence). The CDR3 is 13 residues long. The CDR3 is CSASSDRAYEQFF. As DNA, the CDR3 is TGCAGTGCTAGTAGTGACAGGGCCTATGAGCAGTTCTTC.

On this clonotype: This could be a read error, since a much larger clone is one nucleotide away. This rearrangement joins TRBV3-1 to TRBJ1-5, with D uncertain. This CDR3 contains 13 residues. Germline CDR1 reads LGHDT; CDR2 reads YNNKEL (reference sequence). The CDR3 DNA follows: TGTGCCGGCAGCCTGGACCCCAATCAGCCCCAGCATTTT. It translates to CAGSLDPNQPQHF.

Remarks on this clonotype: Given a much more abundant clone one base away, this may be a read error. The final CDR3 position lacks the conserved phenylalanine or tryptophan, pointing to a likely read error. V gene TRBV27 combines with J gene TRBJ1-1; the D gene is possibly TRBD1 (5 bases). The CDR3 sequence is 14 residues long. Germline values: CDR1 MNHEY, CDR2 SMNVEV (reference sequence). Trimming stripped 5 bases from V and 10 bases from J, with 20 bases between. CDR3 nucleotide sequence: TGTGCCAGCAGTGCTGCTCTCTCAGGAAGGGGAGCTTTCTCT. It encodes CASSAALSGRGAFS.

A few counts support this clonotype. J is TRBJ1-5 and V is TRBV4-1; 7 nucleotides line up with TRBD1. Germline CDR1 reads MGHRA; CDR2 reads YSYEKL. V lost 2 bases and J lost 7; bases outside the gene matches: 8. The CDR3 spans 15 residues. CDR3 coding DNA: TGCGCCAGCAGCCAACAGACAGGGACTGACCAGCCCCAGCATTTT. It yields the protein CASSQQTGTDQPQHF.

A remark on this clonotype: The junction departs from the called germline gene at one end, perhaps through a read error. The gene calls are TRBV28 and TRBJ2-7, with a weak D call TRBD1 (5 bases). The CDR3 is 13 amino acids. CDR1 is MDHEN and CDR2 is SYDVKM in the germline V gene. DNA of the CDR3: TGTGCCAGCAGCTTTACTGACAGATCCGAGCAGCACTTC. Encoded protein: CASSFTDRSEQHF.